A selection of T cell receptor beta chains follows, all from one sample in a study of control samples from healthy donors and cancer patients. Sequenced by immunoSEQ multiplex PCR; TCRdb stores in-frame clones only, minus some. Found here are about 110,000 clones, about 80% of them singletons; the top ten hold under 8.5%. Sample: blood. These receptors were collected from a man aged 18 to 35 in good health. Each CDR3 is given with its conserved first and last residue. D genes are given only for firm matches. Clone size is shown for a subset of rows, as once, few, many or a class of expanded clone.

clone_size	d_call	v_call	j_call	cdr3_aa	cdr3_nt
.	.	TRBV7-2	TRBJ1-5	CASSFLGNQPQHF	TGTGCCAGCAGCTTCCTTGGCAATCAGCCCCAGCATTTT
.	.	TRBV27	TRBJ2-7	CASSLSRSHEQYF	TGTGCCAGCAGTTTATCGCGCTCCCACGAGCAGTACTTC
few	.	TRBV19	TRBJ1-2	CASKIGGAGYTF	TGTGCCAGTAAAATAGGTGGGGCTGGCTACACCTTC
once	.	TRBV27	TRBJ2-7	CASSLRGLLSSYEQYF	TGTGCCAGCAGTTTGCGGGGACTCCTCAGCTCCTACGAGCAGTACTTC
.	TRBD1	TRBV30	TRBJ2-7	CAWSRGQGVGEQYF	TGTGCCTGGAGTAGAGGGCAGGGGGTGGGCGAGCAGTACTTC
.	TRBD1	TRBV7-2	TRBJ2-5	CASRAGGAEKTQYF	TGTGCCAGCAGGGCAGGGGGCGCGGAAAAGACCCAGTACTTC
.	TRBD2	TRBV24-1	TRBJ2-2	CATSDPGRGDTGELFF	TGTGCCACCAGTGACCCTGGCCGGGGGGACACCGGGGAGCTGTTTTTT
.	TRBD1	TRBV13	TRBJ1-2	CASSPGTGKGYTF	TGTGCCAGCAGCCCCGGGACAGGGAAAGGCTACACCTTC
.	TRBD1	TRBV5-8	TRBJ1-5	CASRPGTGVNQPQHF	TGTGCCAGCAGACCTGGGACAGGGGTAAATCAGCCCCAGCATTTT
.	.	TRBV7-2	TRBJ2-3	CASSLRSSTDTQYF	TGTGCCAGCAGCTTAAGGTCTAGCACAGATACGCAGTATTTT
.	.	TRBV5-1	TRBJ2-2	CASSSRPGELFF	TGCGCCAGCAGCTCTCGGCCCGGGGAGCTGTTTTTT
.	.	TRBV28	TRBJ1-1	CASRSTMNTEAFF	TGTGCCAGCAGGTCAACTATGAACACTGAAGCTTTCTTT
.	.	TRBV7-6	TRBJ1-1	CASSISGGAEAFF	TGTGCCAGCAGCATTTCCGGGGGAGCTGAAGCTTTCTTT
.	.	TRBV24-1	TRBJ2-5	CATSDPTRQGGRETQYF	TGTGCCACCAGTGACCCGACACGACAGGGAGGTAGAGAGACCCAGTACTTC
.	.	TRBV28	TRBJ2-5	CATERSLRETQYF	TGTGCCACCGAACGATCTCTTCGAGAGACCCAGTACTTC
.	TRBD1	TRBV7-2	TRBJ2-7	CASSPGDRPLYEQYF	TGTGCCAGCAGCCCTGGGGACAGGCCCTTATACGAGCAGTACTTC
.	TRBD1	TRBV2	TRBJ2-7	CASSEDRGRNEQYF	TGTGCCAGCAGTGAAGACAGGGGGCGAAACGAGCAGTACTTC
.	TRBD1	TRBV19	TRBJ1-1	CASSPPGQGNTEAFF	TGTGCCAGTAGTCCCCCTGGACAGGGTAACACTGAAGCTTTCTTT
.	TRBD1	TRBV25-1	TRBJ1-1	CASSRQGAIGNTEAFF	TGTGCCAGCAGTAGACAGGGGGCTATCGGGAACACTGAAGCTTTCTTT
.	TRBD1	TRBV28	TRBJ1-2	CASSLYDRGGYTF	TGTGCCAGCAGTTTGTACGACAGGGGAGGCTACACCTTC
.	.	TRBV9	TRBJ2-3	CASSVEVWDGTDTQYF	TGTGCCAGCAGCGTAGAAGTATGGGACGGGACAGATACGCAGTATTTT
.	TRBD1	TRBV27	TRBJ1-5	CASRPTGELQPQHF	TGTGCCAGCAGGCCTACAGGGGAATTGCAGCCCCAGCATTTT
once	.	TRBV29-1	TRBJ1-1	CSVEVPGISRLMNTEAFF	TGCAGCGTTGAAGTTCCGGGTATTTCCCGTTTAATGAACACTGAAGCTTTCTTT
.	.	TRBV4-3	TRBJ1-3	CASSKLGAQGNTIYF	TGCGCCAGCAGCAAATTAGGAGCGCAGGGAAACACCATATATTTT
.	.	TRBV4-1	TRBJ1-5	CASSQDGIQPQHF	TGCGCCAGCAGCCAAGACGGAATTCAGCCCCAGCATTTT
.	TRBD2	TRBV11-2	TRBJ2-5	CASSLYPSGGAGETQYF	TGTGCCAGCAGCTTATATCCTAGCGGGGGGGCAGGAGAGACCCAGTACTTC
.	.	TRBV7-2	TRBJ2-3	CASSLDGGSDTQYF	TGTGCCAGCAGCTTAGACGGGGGTTCAGATACGCAGTATTTT
.	.	TRBV5-5	TRBJ2-2	CASTEPLGVANTGELFF	TGTGCCAGCACCGAACCTTTGGGGGTAGCGAACACCGGGGAGCTGTTTTTT
.	.	TRBV20-1	TRBJ2-5	CSASAGETQYF	TGCAGTGCTAGTGCGGGAGAGACCCAGTACTTC
.	.	TRBV4-3	TRBJ1-4	CASSQVAGVWEKLFF	TGCGCCAGCAGCCAAGTTGCAGGGGTGTGGGAAAAACTGTTTTTT
.	TRBD1	TRBV7-2	TRBJ1-6	CASSLAPGGNSPLHF	TGTGCCAGCAGCTTAGCGCCAGGGGGAAATTCACCCCTCCACTTT
.	.	TRBV11-2	TRBJ2-1	CASSLVRGLAPNEQFF	TGTGCCAGCAGCTTAGTACGGGGCCTAGCCCCCAATGAGCAGTTCTTC
few	.	TRBV5-1	TRBJ2-7	CASSLSGVGEQYF	TGCGCCAGCAGCTTGAGTGGGGTTGGCGAGCAGTACTTC
.	TRBD1	TRBV7-9	TRBJ1-1	CASSPRQGMNTEAFF	TGTGCCAGCAGCCCCCGACAGGGGATGAACACTGAAGCTTTCTTT
.	.	TRBV29-1	TRBJ1-1	CSVDRGGSEAFF	TGCAGCGTTGATAGAGGTGGCTCTGAAGCTTTCTTT
.	.	TRBV19	TRBJ1-1	CASSIRGMNTEAFF	TGTGCCAGTAGTATCAGAGGGATGAACACTGAAGCTTTCTTT
.	TRBD2	TRBV6-5	TRBJ2-5	CASSYWTSGQETQYF	TGTGCCAGCAGTTACTGGACTAGCGGGCAAGAGACCCAGTACTTC
once	.	TRBV2	TRBJ1-2	CASSERRGMRTF	TGTGCCAGCAGTGAAAGGCGAGGCATGAGGACCTTC
.	.	TRBV3-1/TRBV3-2	TRBJ2-3	CASSPRTGRADTQYF	TGTGCCAGCAGCCCGCGGACAGGGAGGGCAGATACGCAGTATTTT
.	.	TRBV10-3	TRBJ1-1	CAIRDGGLNTEAFF	TGTGCCATCAGGGACGGGGGCCTGAACACTGAAGCTTTCTTT
.	.	TRBV28	TRBJ2-3	CASSRIGDVSTDTQYF	TGTGCCAGCAGCCGAATAGGGGATGTTAGCACAGATACGCAGTATTTT
few	TRBD2	TRBV2	TRBJ2-2	CASTGTSGVFGNTGELFF	TGTGCCAGCACGGGGACTAGCGGGGTTTTCGGCAACACCGGGGAGCTGTTTTTT
few	.	TRBV20-1	TRBJ1-2	CSAVRDYGYTF	TGCAGTGCTGTCAGGGACTATGGCTACACCTTC
.	.	TRBV5-1	TRBJ1-6	CASSLYASTVNSPLHF	TGCGCCAGCAGCTTGTATGCAAGCACGGTTAATTCACCCCTCCACTTT
.	TRBD2	TRBV4-2	TRBJ2-1	CASSQDVTSGGAYNEQFF	TGTGCCAGCAGCCAAGATGTGACTAGCGGGGGGGCCTACAATGAGCAGTTCTTC